This T cell receptor beta chain is drawn from a study of T cell repertoires in cytomegalovirus infection. This clonotype has more than one count but fewer than ten. Its target is not known. In TCRdb, the reads were re-called with MiXCR into one record per CDR3 protein. The table lists some 180,000 distinct CDR3 sequences, about a tenth of them singletons. Study observations and caveats: Across the ex vivo response, the dominant clonotypes were HLA-C-restricted CMV-specific TCR beta clonotypes.

Material for sequencing was PBMCs. The source of this sequence is a human donor in good health (CMV status not recorded). Some clones in this sample may be carry-over from other donors' samples.

The CDR3 DNA reads as TGTGCCAGCAGTCGGACAGGGGGCGGCACAGATACGCAGTATTTT. Amino acids: CASSRTGGGTDTQYF. The chain has TRBV28 and TRBJ2-3; 11 positions agree with TRBD1. This CDR3 contains 15 residues. Germline V lookup: CDR1 MDHEN, CDR2 SYDVKM. V trimming: 5 bases; J trimming: 1 base; junction bases outside the gene matches: 2. Complete variable domain (other parts from reference TRBV28 and TRBJ2-3): DVKVTQSSRYLVKRTGEKVFLECVQDMDHENMFWYRQDPGLGLRLIYFSYDVKMKEKGDIPEGYSVSREKKERFSLILESASTNQTSMYLCASSRTGGGTDTQYFGPGTRLTVL.